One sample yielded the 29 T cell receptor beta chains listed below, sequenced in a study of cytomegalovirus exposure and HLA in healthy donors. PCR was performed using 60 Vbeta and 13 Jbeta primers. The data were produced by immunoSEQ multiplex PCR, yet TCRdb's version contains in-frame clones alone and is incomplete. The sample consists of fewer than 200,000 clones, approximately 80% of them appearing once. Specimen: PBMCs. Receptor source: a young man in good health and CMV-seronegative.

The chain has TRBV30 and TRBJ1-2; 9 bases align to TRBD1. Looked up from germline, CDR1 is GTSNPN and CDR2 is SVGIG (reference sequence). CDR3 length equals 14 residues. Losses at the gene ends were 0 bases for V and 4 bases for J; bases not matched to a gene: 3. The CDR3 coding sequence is TGTGCCTGGAGTGTACAGGGGGCTCGCTATGGCTACACCTTC. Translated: CAWSVQGARYGYTF.

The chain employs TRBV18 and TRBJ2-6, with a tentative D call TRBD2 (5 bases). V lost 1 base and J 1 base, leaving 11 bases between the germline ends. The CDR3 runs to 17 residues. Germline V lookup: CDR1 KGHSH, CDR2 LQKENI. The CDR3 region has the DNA TGTGCCAGCTCACCACGCGGGTCAGAATCTGGGGCCAACGTCCTGACTTTC. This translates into CASSPRGSESGANVLTF.

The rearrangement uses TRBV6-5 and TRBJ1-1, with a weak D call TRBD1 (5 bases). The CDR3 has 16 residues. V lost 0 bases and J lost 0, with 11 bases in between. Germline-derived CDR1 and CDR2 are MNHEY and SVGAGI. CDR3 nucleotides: TGTGCCAGCAGTTACTCGGCAGGGTTGGTGAACACTGAAGCTTTCTTT. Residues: CASSYSAGLVNTEAFF.

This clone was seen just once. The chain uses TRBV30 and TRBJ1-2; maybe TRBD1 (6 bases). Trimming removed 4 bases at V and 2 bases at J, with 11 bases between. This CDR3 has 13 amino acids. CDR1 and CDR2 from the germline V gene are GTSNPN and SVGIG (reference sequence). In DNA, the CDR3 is TGTGCCTGGAACCAGGACAGAAACTATGGCTACACCTTC. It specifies CAWNQDRNYGYTF.

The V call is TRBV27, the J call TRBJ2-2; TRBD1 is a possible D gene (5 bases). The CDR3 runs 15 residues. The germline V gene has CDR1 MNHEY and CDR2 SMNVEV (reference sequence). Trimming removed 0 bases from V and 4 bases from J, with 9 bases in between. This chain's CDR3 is CASSLSPGPTGELFF. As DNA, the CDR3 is TGTGCCAGCAGTTTATCACCAGGGCCCACCGGGGAGCTGTTTTTT.

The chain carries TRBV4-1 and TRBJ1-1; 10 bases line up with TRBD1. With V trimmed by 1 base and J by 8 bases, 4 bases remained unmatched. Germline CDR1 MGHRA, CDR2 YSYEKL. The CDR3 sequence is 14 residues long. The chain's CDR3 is CASSQGGTGEEAFF. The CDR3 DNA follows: TGCGCCAGCAGCCAAGGGGGGACAGGGGAGGAAGCTTTCTTT.

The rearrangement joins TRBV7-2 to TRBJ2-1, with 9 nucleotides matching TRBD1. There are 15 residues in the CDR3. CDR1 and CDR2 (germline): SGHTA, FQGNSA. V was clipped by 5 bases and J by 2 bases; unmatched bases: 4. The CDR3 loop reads CASSPRDRAYNEQFF. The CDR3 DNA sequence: TGTGCCAGCAGCCCCAGGGACAGGGCCTACAATGAGCAGTTCTTC.

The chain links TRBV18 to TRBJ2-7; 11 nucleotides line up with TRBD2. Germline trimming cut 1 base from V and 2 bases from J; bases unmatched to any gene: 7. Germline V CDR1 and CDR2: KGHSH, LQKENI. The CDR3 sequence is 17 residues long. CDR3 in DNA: TGTGCCAGCTCACCACTATACGGGACTAGCGGAACCTACGAGCAGTACTTC. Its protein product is CASSPLYGTSGTYEQYF.

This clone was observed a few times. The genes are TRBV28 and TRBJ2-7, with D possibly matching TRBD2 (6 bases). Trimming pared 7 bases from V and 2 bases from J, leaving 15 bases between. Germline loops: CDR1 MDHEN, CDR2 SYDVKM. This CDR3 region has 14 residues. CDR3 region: CASTGLGGTYEQYF. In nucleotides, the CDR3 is TGTGCCAGCACCGGCCTGGGAGGTACCTACGAGCAGTACTTC.

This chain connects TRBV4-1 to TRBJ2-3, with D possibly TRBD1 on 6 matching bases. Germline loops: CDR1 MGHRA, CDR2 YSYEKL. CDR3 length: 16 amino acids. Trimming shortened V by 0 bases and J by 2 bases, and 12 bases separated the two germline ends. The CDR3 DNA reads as TGCGCCAGCAGCCAAGAGGTGGGGGCCTCCACAGATACGCAGTATTTT. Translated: CASSQEVGASTDTQYF.

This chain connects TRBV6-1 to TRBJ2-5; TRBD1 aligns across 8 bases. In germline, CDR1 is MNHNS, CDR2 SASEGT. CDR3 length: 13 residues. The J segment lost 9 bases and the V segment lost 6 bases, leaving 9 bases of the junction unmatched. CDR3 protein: CASSEDRVGAQYF. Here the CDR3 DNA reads TGTGCCAGCAGCGAGGACAGGGTGGGGGCCCAGTACTTC.

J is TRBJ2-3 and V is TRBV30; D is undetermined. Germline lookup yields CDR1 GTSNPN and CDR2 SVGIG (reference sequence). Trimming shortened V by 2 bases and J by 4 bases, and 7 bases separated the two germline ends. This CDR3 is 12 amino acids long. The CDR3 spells CAWSSQSDTQYF. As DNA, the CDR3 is TGTGCCTGGAGTTCCCAGTCAGATACGCAGTATTTT.

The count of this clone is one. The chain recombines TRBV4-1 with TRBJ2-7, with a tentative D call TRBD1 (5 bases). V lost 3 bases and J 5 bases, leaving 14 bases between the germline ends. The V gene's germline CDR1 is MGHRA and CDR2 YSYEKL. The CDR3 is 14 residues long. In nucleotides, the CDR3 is TGCGCCAGCAGCCACGGTCCAGGGCCCAACGAGCAGTACTTC. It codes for CASSHGPGPNEQYF.

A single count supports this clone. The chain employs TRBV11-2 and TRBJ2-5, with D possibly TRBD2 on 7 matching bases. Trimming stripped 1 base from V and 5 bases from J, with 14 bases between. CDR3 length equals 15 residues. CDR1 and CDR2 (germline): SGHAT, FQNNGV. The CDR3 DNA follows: TGTGCCAGCAGCTTAGGCAGGGGAGGGCTCGAGACCCAGTACTTC. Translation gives CASSLGRGGLETQYF.

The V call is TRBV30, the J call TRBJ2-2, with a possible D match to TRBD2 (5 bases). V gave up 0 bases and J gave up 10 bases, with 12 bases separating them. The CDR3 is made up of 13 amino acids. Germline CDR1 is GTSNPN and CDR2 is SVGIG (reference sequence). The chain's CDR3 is CAWSVLGKSELFF. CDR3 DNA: TGTGCCTGGAGTGTACTCGGGAAATCGGAGCTGTTTTTT.

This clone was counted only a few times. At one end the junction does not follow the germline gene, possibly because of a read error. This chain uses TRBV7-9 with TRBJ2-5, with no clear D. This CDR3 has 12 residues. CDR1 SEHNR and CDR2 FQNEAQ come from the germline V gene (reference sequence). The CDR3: CSSSLRQETQYF. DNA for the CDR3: TGTTCCAGCAGCTTGAGGCAAGAGACCCAGTACTTC.

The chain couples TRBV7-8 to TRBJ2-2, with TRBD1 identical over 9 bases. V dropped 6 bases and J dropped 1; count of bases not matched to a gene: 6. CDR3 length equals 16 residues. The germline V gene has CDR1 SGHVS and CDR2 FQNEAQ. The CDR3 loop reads CASSFRDRVNTGELFF. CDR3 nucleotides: TGTGCCAGCAGTTTTCGGGACAGGGTGAACACCGGGGAGCTGTTTTTT.

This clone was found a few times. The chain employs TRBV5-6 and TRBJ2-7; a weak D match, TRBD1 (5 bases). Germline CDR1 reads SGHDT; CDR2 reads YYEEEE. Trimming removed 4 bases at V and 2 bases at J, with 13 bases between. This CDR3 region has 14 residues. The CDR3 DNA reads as TGTGCCAGCAGCCCGCGACAGAGAGCCTACGAGCAGTACTTC. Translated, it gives CASSPRQRAYEQYF.

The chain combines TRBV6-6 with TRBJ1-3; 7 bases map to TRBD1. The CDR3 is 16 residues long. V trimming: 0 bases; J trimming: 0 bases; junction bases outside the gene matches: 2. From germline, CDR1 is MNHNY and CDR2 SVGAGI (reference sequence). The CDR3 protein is CASSYSGQYSGNTIYF. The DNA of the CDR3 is TGTGCCAGCAGTTACTCGGGACAGTACTCTGGAAACACCATATATTTT.

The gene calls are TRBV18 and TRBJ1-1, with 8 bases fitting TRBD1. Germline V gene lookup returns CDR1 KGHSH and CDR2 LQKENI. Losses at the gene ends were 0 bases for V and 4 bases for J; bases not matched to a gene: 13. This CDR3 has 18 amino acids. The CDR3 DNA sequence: TGTGCCAGCTCACCACCGGGCACACAGGGGGGTACACGCACTGAAGCTTTCTTT. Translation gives CASSPPGTQGGTRTEAFF.

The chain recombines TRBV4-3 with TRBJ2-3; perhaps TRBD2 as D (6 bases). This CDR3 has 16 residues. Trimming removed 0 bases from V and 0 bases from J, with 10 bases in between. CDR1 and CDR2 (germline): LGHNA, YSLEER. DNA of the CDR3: TGCGCCAGCAGCCAAGATTCAGGGACTAGCACAGATACGCAGTATTTT. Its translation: CASSQDSGTSTDTQYF.

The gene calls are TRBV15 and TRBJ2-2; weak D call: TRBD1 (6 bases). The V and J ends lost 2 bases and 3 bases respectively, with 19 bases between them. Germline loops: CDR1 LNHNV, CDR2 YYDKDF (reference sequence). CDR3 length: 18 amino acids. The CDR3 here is CATSRNVGQGRDTGELFF. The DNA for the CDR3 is TGTGCCACCAGCAGAAACGTGGGCCAGGGGCGCGACACCGGGGAGCTGTTTTTT.

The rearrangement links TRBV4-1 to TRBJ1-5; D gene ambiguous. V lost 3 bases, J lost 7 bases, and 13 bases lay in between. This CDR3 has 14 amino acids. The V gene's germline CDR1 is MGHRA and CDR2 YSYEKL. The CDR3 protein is CASSHPQSGQPQHF. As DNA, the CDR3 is TGCGCCAGCAGCCACCCCCAGTCGGGGCAGCCCCAGCATTTT.

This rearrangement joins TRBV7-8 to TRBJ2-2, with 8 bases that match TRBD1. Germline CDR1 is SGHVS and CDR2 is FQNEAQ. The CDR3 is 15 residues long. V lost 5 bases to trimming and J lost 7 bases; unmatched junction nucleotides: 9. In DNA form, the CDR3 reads TGTGCCAGCAGCCGCGAGGACAGGGCGAGCGGGGAGCTGTTTTTT. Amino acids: CASSREDRASGELFF.

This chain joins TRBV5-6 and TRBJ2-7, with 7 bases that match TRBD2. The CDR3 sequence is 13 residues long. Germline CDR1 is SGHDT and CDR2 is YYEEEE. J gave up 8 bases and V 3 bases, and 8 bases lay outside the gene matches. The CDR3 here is CASSWGRDSKQYF. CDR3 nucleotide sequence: TGTGCCAGCAGCTGGGGGAGGGATTCAAAGCAGTACTTC.

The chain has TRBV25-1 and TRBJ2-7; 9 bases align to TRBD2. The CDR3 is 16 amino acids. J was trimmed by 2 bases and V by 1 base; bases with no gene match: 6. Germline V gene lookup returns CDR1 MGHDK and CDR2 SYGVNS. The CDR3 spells CASSEFRGGRAYEQYF. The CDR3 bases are TGTGCCAGCAGTGAATTCCGAGGCGGGAGGGCCTACGAGCAGTACTTC.

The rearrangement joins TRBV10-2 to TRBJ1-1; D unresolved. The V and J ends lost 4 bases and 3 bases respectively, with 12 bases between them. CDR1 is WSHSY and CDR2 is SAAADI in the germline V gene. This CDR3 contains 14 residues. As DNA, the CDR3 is TGCGCCAGCAGTGTCCCGGGAGCACACACTGAAGCTTTCTTT. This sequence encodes CASSVPGAHTEAFF.

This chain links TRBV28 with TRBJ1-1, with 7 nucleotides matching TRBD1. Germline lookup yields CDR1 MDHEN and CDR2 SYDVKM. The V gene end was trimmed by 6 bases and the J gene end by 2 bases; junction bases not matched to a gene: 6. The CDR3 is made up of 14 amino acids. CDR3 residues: CASRKGALNTEAFF. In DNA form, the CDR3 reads TGTGCCAGCAGGAAGGGGGCGCTTAACACTGAAGCTTTCTTT. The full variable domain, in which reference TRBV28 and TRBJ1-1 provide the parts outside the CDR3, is DVKVTQSSRYLVKRTGEKVFLECVQDMDHENMFWYRQDPGLGLRLIYFSYDVKMKEKGDIPEGYSVSREKKERFSLILESASTNQTSMYLCASRKGALNTEAFFGQGTRLTVV.

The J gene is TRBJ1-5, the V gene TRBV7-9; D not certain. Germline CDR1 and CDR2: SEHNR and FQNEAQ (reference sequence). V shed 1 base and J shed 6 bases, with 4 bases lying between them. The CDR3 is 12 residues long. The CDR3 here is CASSLDSQPQHF. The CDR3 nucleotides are TGTGCCAGCAGCTTAGACAGTCAGCCCCAGCATTTT.